Below are 10 T cell receptor beta chains sequenced from a single sample in a study of blood T cell repertoires in COVID-19. Only in-frame clones appear in the TCRdb table, and some are missing; sequencing was by immunoSEQ multiplex PCR. This sample has 250,000 to 300,000 clones, with less than 90% found just once. Sample: peripheral blood. The receptors derive from a man between 60 and 75 years old who had recovered from COVID-19.

The rearrangement links TRBV29-1 to TRBJ2-5, with 8 bases lining up with TRBD1. Losses at the gene ends were 7 bases for V and 1 base for J; bases not matched to a gene: 5. The germline gives CDR1 SQVTM, CDR2 ANQGSEA. This CDR3 contains 13 residues. The CDR3 DNA is TGCAGCGCGGACAGGGAGCTCCAAGAGACCCAGTACTTC. This translates into CSADRELQETQYF.

The V call is TRBV7-2, the J call TRBJ2-1; tentative D call: TRBD2 (6 bases). This CDR3 region has 15 residues. The V and J ends lost 5 bases and 5 bases respectively, with 16 bases between them. Germline loops: CDR1 SGHTA, CDR2 FQGNSA. In nucleotides, the CDR3 is TGTGCCAGCAGCCCGACTAGATTTGGAAACAATGAGCAGTTCTTC. This translates into CASSPTRFGNNEQFF.

The V gene is TRBV6-5, the J gene TRBJ2-7; D is possibly TRBD1 (6 bases). V lost 6 bases to trimming and J lost 1 base, with 13 bases between them. The CDR3 consists of 14 residues. The V gene's germline CDR1 is MNHEY and CDR2 SVGAGI. The CDR3 DNA follows: TGTGCCAGCAGGCTACAGGGCTCGTCCTACGAGCAGTACTTC. Translating it yields CASRLQGSSYEQYF.

The rearrangement joins TRBV19 to TRBJ1-5, with a weak D call TRBD1 (5 bases). The germline V and J ends were trimmed by 5 bases and 4 bases, with 9 bases remaining between them. Germline assignment: CDR1 LNHDA and CDR2 SQIVND (reference sequence). The CDR3 sequence is 13 residues long. The CDR3 DNA is TGTGCCAGTAGTGCCTACAGGAATCAGCCCCAGCATTTT. Encoded protein: CASSAYRNQPQHF.

The chain joins TRBV5-1 to TRBJ2-1; D is unclear. Trimming took off 4 bases at V and 8 bases at J, with 19 bases between the two ends. The CDR3 loop spans 15 amino acids. CDR1 is SGHRS and CDR2 is YFSETQ in the germline V gene. This CDR3 is CASSRLVSSTHEQFF. The CDR3, as DNA: TGCGCCAGCAGCCGGCTAGTGTCCAGCACCCATGAGCAGTTCTTC. The complete variable domain, with remaining parts taken from reference TRBV5-1 and TRBJ2-1, reads KAGVTQTPRYLIKTRGQQVTLSCSPISGHRSVSWYQQTPGQGLQFLFEYFSETQRNKGNFPGRFSGRQFSNSRSEMNVSTLELGDSALYLCASSRLVSSTHEQFFGPGTRLTVL.

V is TRBV7-9 and J is TRBJ2-7, with 8 bases matching TRBD2. The J segment lost 4 bases and the V segment lost 1 base, leaving 15 bases of the junction unmatched. CDR1 and CDR2 from the germline V gene are SEHNR and FQNEAQ (reference sequence). The CDR3 length is 18 residues. CDR3 coding DNA: TGTGCCAGCAGCTTAGGAACAGAAAGCGGGAGAGTACGTTACGAGCAGTACTTC. Protein: CASSLGTESGRVRYEQYF. Drawing the rest from reference TRBV7-9 and TRBJ2-7, the complete variable domain is DTGVSQNPRHKITKRGQNVTFRCDPISEHNRLYWYRQTLGQGPEFLTYFQNEAQLEKSRLLSDRFSAERPKGSFSTLEIQRTEQGDSAMYLCASSLGTESGRVRYEQYFGPGTRLTVT.

This chain joins TRBV2 and TRBJ1-5; the D gene is possibly TRBD1 (6 bases). Germline V lookup: CDR1 SNHLY, CDR2 FYNNEI. Trimming removed 8 bases at V and 2 bases at J, with 16 bases between. The CDR3 totals 15 residues. DNA of the CDR3: TGTGCCAGCGGAGATGGGGGCTGGGGCAATCAGCCCCAGCATTTT. Its protein is CASGDGGWGNQPQHF.

This clone was seen a few times. This rearrangement joins TRBV5-1 to TRBJ2-2, with D maybe TRBD1 (6 bases). CDR1 is SGHRS and CDR2 is YFSETQ in the germline V gene. This CDR3 is built from 20 residues. Trimming cost V 4 bases and J 0 bases, with 25 bases left between them. The CDR3 nucleotides read TGCGCCAGCAGCGGACGACAGGTAGGCCCCACTGGGCCGAACACCGGGGAGCTGTTTTTT. The encoded protein is CASSGRQVGPTGPNTGELFF. Filled out from reference TRBV5-1 and TRBJ2-2, the complete variable domain reads KAGVTQTPRYLIKTRGQQVTLSCSPISGHRSVSWYQQTPGQGLQFLFEYFSETQRNKGNFPGRFSGRQFSNSRSEMNVSTLELGDSALYLCASSGRQVGPTGPNTGELFFGEGSRLTVL.

The chain employs TRBV19 and TRBJ2-5; 13 positions agree with TRBD2. The CDR3 has 17 residues. V lost 5 bases and J lost 2; bases outside the gene matches: 8. Germline V gene sequence: CDR1 LNHDA, CDR2 SQIVND (reference sequence). In DNA, the CDR3 is TGTGCCAGTAGTCTCCGGACTAGCGGGGGATCACAAGAGACCCAGTACTTC. Amino acid sequence: CASSLRTSGGSQETQYF.

This chain joins TRBV5-1 and TRBJ2-1, with 11 bases identical to TRBD1. CDR3 length: 15 residues. V lost 3 bases and J lost 6; bases outside the gene matches: 5. Per germline, CDR1 SGHRS and CDR2 YFSETQ. The CDR3: CASSSGQGAANEQFF. CDR3 DNA: TGCGCCAGCAGCTCCGGACAGGGGGCGGCCAATGAGCAGTTCTTC.